This entry lists 18 T cell receptor beta chains sequenced from one sample in a study of blood T cell repertoires in COVID-19 (TCRdb year 2020). Library creation used the immunoSEQ multiplex PCR assay. In TCRdb, the immuneACCESS table is reduced to in-frame sequences with V and J assigned. These tables do not hold every clone; where another copy was compared, an unresolved V gene accounts for under half, and the others remain unexplained. Counted in this sample were about 74,000 clones; roughly 88% of them appeared once. Clones ranked in the top ten supply roughly 2.1% of the sample. The sample taken for sequencing was peripheral blood. These TCRs come from a woman of 80 years or more with active or convalescent COVID-19.

The chain has TRBV30 and TRBJ1-5; D not resolved. Trimming took 1 base from V and 2 from J, leaving 9 bases between them. There are 14 residues in the CDR3. CDR1 is GTSNPN and CDR2 is SVGIG in the germline V gene (reference sequence). CDR3 nucleotide sequence: TGTGCCTGGAGTGCGCGGGGAGGCAATCAGCCCCAGCATTTT. It encodes CAWSARGGNQPQHF.

The chain combines TRBV6-5 with TRBJ2-1; 7 positions agree with TRBD1. The ends lost 6 bases at V and 8 bases at J; junction bases unmatched: 4. The CDR3 loop spans 12 amino acids. Germline lookup yields CDR1 MNHEY and CDR2 SVGAGI. The chain's CDR3 is CASRQGIDEQFF. In DNA form, the CDR3 reads TGTGCCAGCAGACAGGGGATCGATGAGCAGTTCTTC.

The rearrangement uses TRBV6-5 and TRBJ1-1; D gene uncertain. The V and J ends lost 6 bases and 1 base respectively, with 9 bases between them. CDR1 is MNHEY, CDR2 SVGAGI, per germline. This CDR3 region has 13 residues. CDR3 amino acids: CASSRGRNTEAFF. The CDR3 nucleotides read TGTGCCAGCAGCAGAGGGCGGAACACTGAAGCTTTCTTT.

The gene calls are TRBV11-2 and TRBJ2-1; 10 nucleotides align to TRBD2. Trimming cost V 2 bases and J 9 bases; bases outside gene matches: 13. This CDR3 spans 17 amino acids. The V gene's germline CDR1 is SGHAT and CDR2 FQNNGV. The CDR3 DNA reads TGTGCCAGCAGCTTAACCGCTAGCGGGGGACGGTGGGGTGAGCAGTTCTTC. This encodes CASSLTASGGRWGEQFF.

The genes are TRBV7-9 and TRBJ1-1; D is uncertain. Germline CDR1 is SEHNR and CDR2 is FQNEAQ (reference sequence). This CDR3 spans 14 amino acids. V gave up 1 base and J gave up 1 base, with 7 bases separating them. The CDR3 is CASSLGAGNTEAFF. As DNA, the CDR3 is TGTGCCAGCAGCTTAGGAGCAGGGAACACTGAAGCTTTCTTT.

This chain uses TRBV20-1 with TRBJ1-2, with D tentatively TRBD1 (6 bases). Germline lookup yields CDR1 DFQATT and CDR2 SNEGSKA (reference sequence). There are 11 residues in the CDR3. V dropped 3 bases and J dropped 5 bases, with 7 bases sitting between them. The CDR3 DNA reads as TGCAGTGCTAGGGGGGCTTATGGCTACACCTTC. Protein: CSARGAYGYTF.

This clone was counted once. V and J are TRBV6-5 and TRBJ1-6; 7 bases are a match to TRBD1. Germline CDR1 reads MNHEY; CDR2 reads SVGAGI. The CDR3 runs 16 residues. With V trimmed by 4 bases and J by 7 bases, 10 bases remained unmatched. In nucleotides, the CDR3 is TGTGCCAGCAGTTCGTCGACAGGGCGATACAATTCACCCCTCCACTTT. It codes for CASSSSTGRYNSPLHF.

In DNA, the CDR3 is TGTGCCAGTAGCGCCAGGGGAAGAGAGACCCAGTACTTC. Encoded protein: CASSARGRETQYF. The V and J genes are TRBV19 and TRBJ2-5, with D perhaps matching TRBD1 (6 bases). Germline CDR1 is LNHDA and CDR2 is SQIVND (reference sequence). Between the trimmed V and J ends, which lost 6 bases and 4 bases, there was a span of 12 bases. The CDR3 is 13 amino acids. Full variable domain (remainder filled in from reference TRBV19 and TRBJ2-5): DGGITQSPKYLFRKEGQNVTLSCEQNLNHDAMYWYRQDPGQGLRLIYYSQIVNDFQKGDIAEGYSVSREKKESFPLTVTSAQKNPTAFYLCASSARGRETQYFGPGTRLLVL.

The sample holds a few counts of this clone. As DNA, the CDR3 is TGCGCCAGCAGCCCCCGTGGGGAGAGCAATCAGCCCCAGCATTTT. Amino acids: CASSPRGESNQPQHF. This chain uses TRBV5-1 with TRBJ1-5, with no clear D. Germline V gene data show CDR1 as SGHRS and CDR2 as YFSETQ. This CDR3 is 15 amino acids long. The ends were cut back, 4 bases at V and 1 base at J, with 12 bases in the middle.

This chain uses TRBV5-6 with TRBJ2-2; maybe TRBD2 (6 bases). CDR1 is SGHDT and CDR2 is YYEEEE in the germline V gene. V was clipped by 4 bases and J by 6 bases, with 16 bases between them. There are 15 residues in the CDR3. CDR3 residues: CASSLAREWAGELFF. CDR3 DNA: TGTGCCAGCAGCCTGGCGCGGGAATGGGCCGGGGAGCTGTTTTTT.

Notes on this clone: The same CDR3 is also encoded by other DNA sequences in this sample. The chain recombines TRBV11-2 with TRBJ2-1; 11 positions agree with TRBD2. Per germline, CDR1 SGHAT and CDR2 FQNNGV. The length of the CDR3 is 16 residues. The V gene end was trimmed by 6 bases and the J gene end by 2 bases; junction bases not matched to a gene: 6. This CDR3 reads CASRPTSGGTYNEQFF. DNA for the CDR3: TGTGCCAGCAGACCTACTAGCGGGGGAACCTACAATGAGCAGTTCTTC.

This clone appeared a single time. The chain has TRBV10-3 and TRBJ1-4; D may be TRBD1 (5 bases). Germline V gene lookup returns CDR1 ENHRY and CDR2 SYGVKD. The germline V and J ends were trimmed by 3 bases and 4 bases, with 9 bases remaining between them. This CDR3 spans 14 amino acids. CDR3 sequence reads: CAISDTGLNEKLFF. The CDR3 DNA is TGTGCCATCAGTGATACAGGTCTTAATGAAAAACTGTTTTTT.

This chain joins TRBV13 and TRBJ2-7; 9 nucleotides match TRBD1. CDR1 and CDR2 (germline): PRHDT, FYEKMQ (reference sequence). The CDR3 consists of 14 residues. Trimming at V came to 5 bases and at J to 1 base, leaving 3 bases not matched to a gene. CDR3 in amino acids: CASSLQGASYEQYF. CDR3 coding DNA: TGTGCCAGCAGCCTACAGGGGGCTTCCTACGAGCAGTACTTC.

The chain links TRBV5-6 to TRBJ1-3, with unresolved D. The CDR3 covers 14 residues. Trimming removed 1 base from V and 2 bases from J, with 7 bases in between. Looked up from germline, CDR1 is SGHDT and CDR2 is YYEEEE. In DNA, the CDR3 is TGTGCCAGCAGCTTGTGGGGAGCTGGAAACACCATATATTTT. It encodes CASSLWGAGNTIYF. The full variable domain, rest sourced from reference TRBV5-6 and TRBJ1-3, is DAGVTQSPTHLIKTRGQQVTLRCSPKSGHDTVSWYQQALGQGPQFIFQYYEEEERQRGNFPDRFSGHQFPNYSSELNVNALLLGDSALYLCASSLWGAGNTIYFGEGSWLTVV.

The rearrangement joins TRBV2 to TRBJ2-1; 8 positions agree with TRBD2. Germline CDR1 reads SNHLY; CDR2 reads FYNNEI. J gave up 0 bases and V 8 bases, and 12 bases lay outside the gene matches. CDR3 length: 17 residues. CDR3 bases: TGTGCCAGCCCTGGGCCGGAGCGGGAGAGCTCCTACAATGAGCAGTTCTTC. Residues: CASPGPERESSYNEQFF.

J is TRBJ2-5 and V is TRBV7-8, with D unclear. CDR1 and CDR2 (germline): SGHVS, FQNEAQ. The length of the CDR3 is 12 residues. Trimming removed 3 bases from V and 5 bases from J, with 7 bases in between. The CDR3 region is CASSFSHETQYF. The CDR3 coding sequence is TGTGCCAGCAGCTTTTCCCATGAGACCCAGTACTTC. The whole variable domain, filled in from reference TRBV7-8 and TRBJ2-5, reads GAGVSQSPRYKVAKRGQDVALRCDPISGHVSLFWYQQALGQGPEFLTYFQNEAQLDKSGLPSDRFFAERPEGSVSTLKIQRTQQEDSAVYLCASSFSHETQYFGPGTRLLVL.

The gene calls are TRBV6-4 and TRBJ2-1; 7 positions agree with TRBD2. The J segment lost 0 bases and the V segment lost 4 bases, leaving 3 bases of the junction unmatched. CDR1 and CDR2 from the germline V gene are MRHNA and SNTAGT. CDR3 length: 15 amino acids. CDR3 in DNA: TGTGCCAGCAGTGTAGCGGGTACCTCCTACAATGAGCAGTTCTTC. Translated, it gives CASSVAGTSYNEQFF.

The chain joins TRBV6-6 to TRBJ1-5; D is undetermined. Germline V CDR1 and CDR2: MNHNY, SVGAGI (reference sequence). Trimming took off 7 bases at V and 2 bases at J, with 9 bases between the two ends. The CDR3 spans 13 residues. The CDR3 region is CASTLAGNQPQHF. The CDR3, as DNA: TGTGCCAGCACTCTAGCCGGCAATCAGCCCCAGCATTTT.